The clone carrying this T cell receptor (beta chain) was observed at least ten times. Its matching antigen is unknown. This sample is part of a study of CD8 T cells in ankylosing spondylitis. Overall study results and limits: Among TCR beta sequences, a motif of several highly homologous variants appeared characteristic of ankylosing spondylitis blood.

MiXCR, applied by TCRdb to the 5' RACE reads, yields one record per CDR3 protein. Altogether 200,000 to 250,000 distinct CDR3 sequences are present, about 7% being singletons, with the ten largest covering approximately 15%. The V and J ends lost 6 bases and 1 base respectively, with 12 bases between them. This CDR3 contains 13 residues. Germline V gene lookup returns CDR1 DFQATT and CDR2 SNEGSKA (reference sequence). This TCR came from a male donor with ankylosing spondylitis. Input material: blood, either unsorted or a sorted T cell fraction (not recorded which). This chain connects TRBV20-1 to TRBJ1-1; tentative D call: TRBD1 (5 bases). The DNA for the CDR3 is TGCAGTGCCCGGGGACGTCAGAACACTGAAGCTTTCTTT. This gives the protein CSARGRQNTEAFF.